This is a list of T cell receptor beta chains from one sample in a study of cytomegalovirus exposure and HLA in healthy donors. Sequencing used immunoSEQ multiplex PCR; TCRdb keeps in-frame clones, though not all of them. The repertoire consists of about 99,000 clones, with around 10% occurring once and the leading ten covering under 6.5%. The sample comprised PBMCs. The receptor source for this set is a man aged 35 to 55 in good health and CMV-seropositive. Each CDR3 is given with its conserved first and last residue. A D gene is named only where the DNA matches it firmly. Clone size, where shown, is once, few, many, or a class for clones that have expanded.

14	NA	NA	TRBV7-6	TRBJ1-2	TGTGCCAGCAGCGACCGGGAGGCTAACTATGGCTACACCTTC	CASSDREANYGYTF
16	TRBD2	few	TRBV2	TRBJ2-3	TGTGCCAGCAGTCTGCTAGCGGGCTTCAGCACAGATACGCAGTATTTT	CASSLLAGFSTDTQYF
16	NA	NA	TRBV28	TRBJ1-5	TGTGCCAGCAGTTTCCCTAACCTCAATAGCAATCAGCCCCAGCATTTT	CASSFPNLNSNQPQHF
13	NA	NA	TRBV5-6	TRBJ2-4	TGTGCCAGCAGCTTGGACAGTCGGAACATTCAGTACTTC	CASSLDSRNIQYF
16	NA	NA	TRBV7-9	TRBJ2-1	TGTGCCAGCAGGCCCGTGGGGCGGCAGGGGATCAATGAGCAGTTCTTC	CASRPVGRQGINEQFF
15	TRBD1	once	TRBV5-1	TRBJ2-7	TGCGCCAGCAGTTACACTACGACAGGGGGCGGCGAGCAGTACTTC	CASSYTTTGGGEQYF
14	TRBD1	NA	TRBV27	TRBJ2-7	TGTGCCAGCAGTCACGGGACAGGGGGGGAAGAGCAGTACTTC	CASSHGTGGEEQYF
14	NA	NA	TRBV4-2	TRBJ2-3	TGTGCCAGCAGTCCCGGGAGCAAAGGAGATACGCAGTATTTT	CASSPGSKGDTQYF
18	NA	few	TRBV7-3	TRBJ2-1	TGTGCCAGCAGCTTAACGAGAATACGCCCGAGCTCCTACAATGAGCAGTTCTTC	CASSLTRIRPSSYNEQFF
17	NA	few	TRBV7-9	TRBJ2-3	TGTGCCAGCGCCTACGGTGGGCAGACCCTCAGCGGCGATACGCAGTATTTT	CASAYGGQTLSGDTQYF
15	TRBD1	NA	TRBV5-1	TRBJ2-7	TGCGCCAGCAGCTCATGGACAGGGGTCACCTACGAGCAGTACTTC	CASSSWTGVTYEQYF
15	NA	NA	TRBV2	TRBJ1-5	TGTGCCAGCAGTAAGATGGACAGTGACAATCAGCCCCAGCATTTT	CASSKMDSDNQPQHF
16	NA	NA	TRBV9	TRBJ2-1	TGTGCCAGCAGCGTACCGGGAAGCACTACCTACAATGAGCAGTTCTTC	CASSVPGSTTYNEQFF
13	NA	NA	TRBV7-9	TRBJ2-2	TGTGCCAGCAGCTTGAAAGCAACCGGGGAGCTGTTTTTT	CASSLKATGELFF
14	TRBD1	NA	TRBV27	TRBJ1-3	TGTGCCAGCAGGCCGACAGGGCGAGGAAACACCATATATTTT	CASRPTGRGNTIYF
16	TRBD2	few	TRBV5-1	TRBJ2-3	TGCGCCAGCAGCTACCTAGCGGGTGGTAGAGCAGATACGCAGTATTTT	CASSYLAGGRADTQYF
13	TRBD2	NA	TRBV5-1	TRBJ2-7	TGCGCCAGCAGCTTGACCGGGAGGTACGAGCAGTACTTC	CASSLTGRYEQYF
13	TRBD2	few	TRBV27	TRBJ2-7	TGTGCCAGCAGTTATAGCGGGAGCTACGAGCAGTACTTC	CASSYSGSYEQYF
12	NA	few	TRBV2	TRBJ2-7	TGTGCCAGCAGTGATGGCCCCTACGAGCAGTACTTC	CASSDGPYEQYF
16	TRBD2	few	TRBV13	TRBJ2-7	TGTGCCAGCAGCTTAGGACTAGCGAGGAGCTCCTACGAGCAGTACTTC	CASSLGLARSSYEQYF
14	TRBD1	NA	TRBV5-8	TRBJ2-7	TGTGCCAGCAGCCTGGGACAGGGGGCCGACGAGCAGTACTTC	CASSLGQGADEQYF
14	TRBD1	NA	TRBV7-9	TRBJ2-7	TGTGCCAGCAGTCAAACAGGGGGAGCGGTCGAGCAGTACTTC	CASSQTGGAVEQYF
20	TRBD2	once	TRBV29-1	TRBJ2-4	TGCAGCGTTGGGGGACTAGCGGGTGTTTTTCTCGGGAGGGCCAAAAACATTCAGTACTTC	CSVGGLAGVFLGRAKNIQYF
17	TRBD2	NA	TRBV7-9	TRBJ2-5	TGTGCCAGCAGCTTAGGGGGGACTAGCGGGAGCTGGGAGACCCAGTACTTC	CASSLGGTSGSWETQYF
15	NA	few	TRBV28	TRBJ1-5	TGTGCCAGCATCCTAAGTGGGCGTGGCAATCAGCCCCAGCATTTT	CASILSGRGNQPQHF
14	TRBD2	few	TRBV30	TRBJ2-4	TGTGCCTGGGGACTAGCGGGAGTAAAGAACATTCAGTACTTC	CAWGLAGVKNIQYF
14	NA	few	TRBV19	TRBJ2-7	TGTGCCAGTTTCTCGACTCGGGAGCCCTACGAGCAGTACTTC	CASFSTREPYEQYF
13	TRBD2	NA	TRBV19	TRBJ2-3	TGTGCCTCGCTAGCGGCGGGCACAGATACGCAGTATTTT	CASLAAGTDTQYF